This entry lists 4 T cell receptor beta chains sequenced from one sample in a study of Graves' ophthalmopathy and Graves' hyperthyroidism. Transcripts of RNA were the source for amplifying TCR beta CDR3 regions. HTBI primers primed a first-round RT-PCR, and a second-round multiplex PCR followed. One entry per CDR3 protein, called by TCRdb with MiXCR from the multiplex PCR reads. The sample yields a few hundred thousand distinct CDR3 sequences, 20% to 25% seen once. Sequencing was done on a sample of peripheral blood. The receptors here all came from a woman between 18 and 30 years old with stable Graves' hyperthyroidism.

Ten or more counts support this clonotype. The junction departs from germline at one end; a sequencing error may be responsible. This rearrangement joins TRBV6-2 or TRBV6-3 to TRBJ2-4; 12 bases fit TRBD2. Germline V gene sequence: CDR1 MNHEY, CDR2 SVGEGT. The CDR3 is 16 residues long. CDR3 residues: CASRTSGSITKNIKYF. The DNA for the CDR3 is TGTGCCAGCAGGACTAGCGGGAGCATAACCAAAAACATTAAGTACTTC.

A note on this clonotype: Its ends do not fully match the called genes, so a read error is possible. The chain carries TRBV6-1 and TRBJ2-7; TRBD1 matches 10 bases. The CDR3 loop spans 16 amino acids. Germline V gene sequence: CDR1 MNHNS, CDR2 SASEGT. Here the CDR3 reads CASSEALGTGAYKQYF. In DNA, the CDR3 is TGTGCCAGCAGTGAAGCGTTGGGGACAGGGGCCTACAAGCAGTACTTC.

This clonotype was found many times. The rearrangement links TRBV28 to TRBJ2-5; 7 positions agree with TRBD2. Losses at the gene ends were 3 bases for V and 5 bases for J; bases not matched to a gene: 9. CDR3 length equals 15 residues. The germline CDR1 and CDR2 sequences are MDHEN and SYDVKM. CDR3 amino acids: CASSLRERPWETQYF. In DNA form, the CDR3 reads TGTGCCAGCAGTTTGCGGGAGAGACCTTGGGAGACCCAGTACTTC.

V gene TRBV6-1 combines with J gene TRBJ1-2, with D tentatively TRBD1 (5 bases). V lost 5 bases and J 6 bases, leaving 22 bases between the germline ends. Per the germline V gene, CDR1 is MNHNS and CDR2 is SASEGT. CDR3 length equals 16 residues. CDR3 loop: CASSPRHRPYLDGYTF. As DNA, the CDR3 is TGTGCCAGCAGTCCGAGGCACAGGCCCTATCTTGATGGCTACACCTTC.